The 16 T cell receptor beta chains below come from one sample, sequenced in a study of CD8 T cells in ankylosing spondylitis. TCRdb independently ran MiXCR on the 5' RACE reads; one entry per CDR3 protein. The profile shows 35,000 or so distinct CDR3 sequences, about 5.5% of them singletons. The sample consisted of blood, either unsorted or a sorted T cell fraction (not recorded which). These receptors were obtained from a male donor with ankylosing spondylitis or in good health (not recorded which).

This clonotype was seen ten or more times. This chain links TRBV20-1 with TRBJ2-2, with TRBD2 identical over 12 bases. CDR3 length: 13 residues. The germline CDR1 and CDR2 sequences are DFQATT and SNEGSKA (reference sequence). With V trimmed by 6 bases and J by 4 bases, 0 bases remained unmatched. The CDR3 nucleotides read TGCAGTGCGGGACTAGCGGGCACCGGGGAGCTGTTTTTT. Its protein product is CSAGLAGTGELFF.

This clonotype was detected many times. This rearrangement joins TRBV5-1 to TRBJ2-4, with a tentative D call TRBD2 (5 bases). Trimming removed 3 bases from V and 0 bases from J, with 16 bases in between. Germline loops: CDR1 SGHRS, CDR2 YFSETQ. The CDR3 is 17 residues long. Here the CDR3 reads CASSSPGIGVAKNIQYF. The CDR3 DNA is TGCGCCAGCAGCTCGCCGGGAATAGGTGTAGCCAAAAACATTCAGTACTTC.

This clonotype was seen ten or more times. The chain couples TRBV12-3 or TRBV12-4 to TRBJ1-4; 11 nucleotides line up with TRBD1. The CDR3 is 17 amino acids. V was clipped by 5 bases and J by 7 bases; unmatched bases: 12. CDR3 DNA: TGTGCCAGCAGTCCCGGGACAGGGGGTCTCCGGAGTGAAAAACTGTTTTTT. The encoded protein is CASSPGTGGLRSEKLFF.

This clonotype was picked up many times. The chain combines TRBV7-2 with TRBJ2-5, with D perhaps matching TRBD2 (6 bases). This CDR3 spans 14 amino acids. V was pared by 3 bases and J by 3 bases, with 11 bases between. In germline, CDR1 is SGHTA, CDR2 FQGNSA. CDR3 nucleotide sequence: TGTGCCAGCAGCTTGGGGACTGTCAAAGAGACCCAGTACTTC. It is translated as CASSLGTVKETQYF.

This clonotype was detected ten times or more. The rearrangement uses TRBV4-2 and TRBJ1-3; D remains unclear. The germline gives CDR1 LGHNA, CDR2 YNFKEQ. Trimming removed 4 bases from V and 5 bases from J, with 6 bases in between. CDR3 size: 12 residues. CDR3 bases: TGTGCCAGCAGCCCGACGAGAAACACCATATATTTT. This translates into CASSPTRNTIYF.

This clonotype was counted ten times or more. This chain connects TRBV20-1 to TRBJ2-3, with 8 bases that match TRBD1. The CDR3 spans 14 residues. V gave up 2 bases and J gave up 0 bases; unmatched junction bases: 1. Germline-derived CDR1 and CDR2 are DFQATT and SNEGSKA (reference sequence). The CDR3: CSARQGASTDTQYF. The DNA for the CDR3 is TGCAGTGCTAGACAGGGGGCTAGCACAGATACGCAGTATTTT.

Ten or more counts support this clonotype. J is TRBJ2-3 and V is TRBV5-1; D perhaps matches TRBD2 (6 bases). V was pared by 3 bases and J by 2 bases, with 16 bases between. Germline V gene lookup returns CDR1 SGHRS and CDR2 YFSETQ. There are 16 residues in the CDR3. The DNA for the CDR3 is TGCGCCAGCAGCTCTGGGGAGCGGGTCCCCACAGATACGCAGTATTTT. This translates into CASSSGERVPTDTQYF.

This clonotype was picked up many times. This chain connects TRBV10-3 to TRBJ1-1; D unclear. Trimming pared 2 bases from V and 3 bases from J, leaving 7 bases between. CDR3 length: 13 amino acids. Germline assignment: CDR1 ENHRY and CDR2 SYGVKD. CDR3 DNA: TGTGCCATCAGTGAGATGGGAGACACTGAAGCTTTCTTT. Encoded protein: CAISEMGDTEAFF.

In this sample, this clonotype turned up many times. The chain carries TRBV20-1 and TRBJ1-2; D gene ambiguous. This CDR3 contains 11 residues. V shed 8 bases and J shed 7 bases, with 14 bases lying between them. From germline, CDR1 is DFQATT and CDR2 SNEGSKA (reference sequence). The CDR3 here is CSHGSAGGYTF. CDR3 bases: TGCAGTCACGGTTCAGCTGGTGGCTACACCTTC.

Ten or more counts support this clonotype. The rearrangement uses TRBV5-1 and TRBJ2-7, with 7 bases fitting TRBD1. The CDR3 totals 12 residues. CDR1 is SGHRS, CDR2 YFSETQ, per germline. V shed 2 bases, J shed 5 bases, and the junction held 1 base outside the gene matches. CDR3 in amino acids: CASSLTGDEQYF. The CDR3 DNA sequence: TGCGCCAGCAGCTTAACAGGGGACGAGCAGTACTTC.

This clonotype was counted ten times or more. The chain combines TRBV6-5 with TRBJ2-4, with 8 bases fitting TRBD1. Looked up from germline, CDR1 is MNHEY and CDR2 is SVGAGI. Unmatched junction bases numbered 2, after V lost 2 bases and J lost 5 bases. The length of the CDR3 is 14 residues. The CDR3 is CASSYGQGENIQYF. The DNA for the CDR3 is TGTGCCAGCAGTTACGGACAGGGAGAAAACATTCAGTACTTC.

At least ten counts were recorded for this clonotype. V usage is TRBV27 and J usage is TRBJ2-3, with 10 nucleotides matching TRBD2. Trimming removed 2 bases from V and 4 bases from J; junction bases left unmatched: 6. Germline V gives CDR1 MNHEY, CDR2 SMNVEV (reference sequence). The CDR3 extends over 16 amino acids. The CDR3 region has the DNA TGTGCCAGCAGTTTAACGGCTAGCGGGAGAGCAGATACGCAGTATTTT. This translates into CASSLTASGRADTQYF.

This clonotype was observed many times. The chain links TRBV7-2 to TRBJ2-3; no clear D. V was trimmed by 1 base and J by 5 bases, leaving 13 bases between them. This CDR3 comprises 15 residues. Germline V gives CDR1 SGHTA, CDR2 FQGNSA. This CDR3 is CASSLDRRVIDTQYF. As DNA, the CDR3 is TGTGCCAGCAGCTTAGATAGGAGAGTAATAGATACGCAGTATTTT.

CDR3 protein: CASSSALNTEAFF. CDR3 coding DNA: TGTGCCAGCAGCTCCGCCTTGAACACTGAAGCTTTCTTT. The rearrangement uses TRBV7-6 and TRBJ1-1; D is unresolved. Germline CDR1 reads SGHVS; CDR2 reads FNYEAQ. Trimming removed 4 bases from V and 0 bases from J, with 6 bases in between. CDR3 length: 13 residues.

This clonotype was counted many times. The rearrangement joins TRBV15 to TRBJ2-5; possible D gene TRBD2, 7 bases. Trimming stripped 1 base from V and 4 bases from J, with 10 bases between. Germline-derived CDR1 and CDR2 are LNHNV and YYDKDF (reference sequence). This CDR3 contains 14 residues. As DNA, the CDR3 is TGTGCCACCAGCAGAGTCGGGGGGCTAGAGACCCAGTACTTC. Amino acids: CATSRVGGLETQYF.

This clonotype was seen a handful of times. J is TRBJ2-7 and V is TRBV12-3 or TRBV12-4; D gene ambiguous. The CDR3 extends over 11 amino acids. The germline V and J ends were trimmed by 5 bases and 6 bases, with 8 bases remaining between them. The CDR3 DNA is TGTGCCAGCAGTCCCGCCGGCGAGCAGTACTTC. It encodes CASSPAGEQYF.